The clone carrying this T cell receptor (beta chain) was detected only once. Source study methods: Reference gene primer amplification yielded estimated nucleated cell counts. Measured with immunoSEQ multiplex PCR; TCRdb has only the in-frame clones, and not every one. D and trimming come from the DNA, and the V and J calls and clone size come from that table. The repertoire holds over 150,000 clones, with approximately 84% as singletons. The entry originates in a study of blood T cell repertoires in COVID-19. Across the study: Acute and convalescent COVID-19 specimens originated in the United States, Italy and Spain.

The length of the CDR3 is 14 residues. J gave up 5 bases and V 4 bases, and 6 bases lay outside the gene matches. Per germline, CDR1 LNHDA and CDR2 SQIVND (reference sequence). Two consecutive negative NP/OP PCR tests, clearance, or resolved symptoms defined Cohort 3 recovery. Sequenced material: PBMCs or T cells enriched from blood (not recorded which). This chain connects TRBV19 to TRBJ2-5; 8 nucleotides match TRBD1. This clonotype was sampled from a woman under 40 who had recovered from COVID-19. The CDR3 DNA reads TGTGCCAGTAGTAATCAGGGGGCGATTGAGACCCAGTACTTC. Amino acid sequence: CASSNQGAIETQYF.